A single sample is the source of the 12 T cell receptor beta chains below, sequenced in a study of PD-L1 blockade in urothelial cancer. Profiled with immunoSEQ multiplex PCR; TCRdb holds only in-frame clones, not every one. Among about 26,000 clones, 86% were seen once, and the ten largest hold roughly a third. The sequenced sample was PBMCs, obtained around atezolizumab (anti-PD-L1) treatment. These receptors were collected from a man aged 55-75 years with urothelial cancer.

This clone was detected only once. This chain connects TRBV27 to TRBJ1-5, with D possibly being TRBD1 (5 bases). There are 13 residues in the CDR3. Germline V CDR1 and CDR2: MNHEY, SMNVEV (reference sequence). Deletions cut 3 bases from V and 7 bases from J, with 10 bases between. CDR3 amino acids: CASSFRVGQPQHF. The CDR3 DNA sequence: TGTGCCAGCAGTTTCAGGGTGGGACAGCCCCAGCATTTT.

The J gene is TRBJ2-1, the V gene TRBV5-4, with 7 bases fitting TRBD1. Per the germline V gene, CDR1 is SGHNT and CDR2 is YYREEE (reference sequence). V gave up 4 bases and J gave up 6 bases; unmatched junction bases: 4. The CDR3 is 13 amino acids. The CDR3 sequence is CASSQQGSNEQFF. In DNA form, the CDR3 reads TGTGCCAGCAGCCAACAGGGGTCCAATGAGCAGTTCTTC.

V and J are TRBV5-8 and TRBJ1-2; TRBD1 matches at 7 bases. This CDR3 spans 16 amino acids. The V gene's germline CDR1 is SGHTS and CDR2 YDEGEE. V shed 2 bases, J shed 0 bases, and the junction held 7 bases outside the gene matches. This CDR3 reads CASSFLGTASNYGYTF. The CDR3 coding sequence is TGTGCCAGCAGCTTCCTCGGGACAGCCTCTAACTATGGCTACACCTTC.

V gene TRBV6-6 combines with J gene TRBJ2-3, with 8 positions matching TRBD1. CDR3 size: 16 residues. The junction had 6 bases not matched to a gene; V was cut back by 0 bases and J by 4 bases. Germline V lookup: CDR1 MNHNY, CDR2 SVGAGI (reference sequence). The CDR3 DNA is TGTGCCAGCAGTTACTCTGGACAGGGAGGTCCAGATACGCAGTATTTT. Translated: CASSYSGQGGPDTQYF.

The CDR3 here is CSAQQGGGNTF. CDR3 bases: TGCAGTGCCCAACAGGGGGGTGGAAACACCTTC. This chain links TRBV20-1 with TRBJ1-2; 8 bases match TRBD1. V lost 6 bases and J lost 12; bases outside the gene matches: 9. CDR1 and CDR2 from the germline V gene are DFQATT and SNEGSKA (reference sequence). The CDR3 sequence is 11 residues long.

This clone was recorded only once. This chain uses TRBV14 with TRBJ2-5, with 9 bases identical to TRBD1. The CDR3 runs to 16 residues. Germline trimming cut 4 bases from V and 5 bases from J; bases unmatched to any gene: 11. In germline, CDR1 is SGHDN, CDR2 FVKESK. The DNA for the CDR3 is TGTGCCAGCAGCCCAGCTAACAGGGGGCTTGGGGAGACCCAGTACTTC. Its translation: CASSPANRGLGETQYF.

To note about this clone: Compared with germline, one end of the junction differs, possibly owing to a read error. The DNA for the CDR3 is TGTGCCAGCAGTCTTAGCGGCTATACGCAGTGTTTT. Protein: CASSLSGYTQCF. V usage is TRBV6-5 and J usage is TRBJ2-3; the D gene is possibly TRBD2 (6 bases). Germline-derived CDR1 and CDR2 are MNHEY and SVGAGI. This CDR3 comprises 12 residues.

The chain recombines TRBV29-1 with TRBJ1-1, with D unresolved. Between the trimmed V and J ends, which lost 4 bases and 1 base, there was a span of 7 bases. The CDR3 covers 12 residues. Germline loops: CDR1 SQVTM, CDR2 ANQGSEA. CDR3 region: CSVVAQNTEAFF. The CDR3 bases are TGCAGCGTTGTGGCACAGAACACTGAAGCTTTCTTT.

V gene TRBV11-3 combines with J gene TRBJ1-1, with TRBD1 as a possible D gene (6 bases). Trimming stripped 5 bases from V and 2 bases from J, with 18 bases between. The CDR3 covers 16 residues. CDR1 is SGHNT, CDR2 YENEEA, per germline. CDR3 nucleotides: TGTGCCAGCAGCACCGCACAGGGCCATACAAACACTGAAGCTTTCTTT. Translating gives CASSTAQGHTNTEAFF.

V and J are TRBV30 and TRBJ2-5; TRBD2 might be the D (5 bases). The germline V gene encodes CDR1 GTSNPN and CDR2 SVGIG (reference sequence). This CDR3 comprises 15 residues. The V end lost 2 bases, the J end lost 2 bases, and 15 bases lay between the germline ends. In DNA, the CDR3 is TGTGCCTGGAGTCGGGCGGGCCATATTCAAGAGACCCAGTACTTC. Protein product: CAWSRAGHIQETQYF.

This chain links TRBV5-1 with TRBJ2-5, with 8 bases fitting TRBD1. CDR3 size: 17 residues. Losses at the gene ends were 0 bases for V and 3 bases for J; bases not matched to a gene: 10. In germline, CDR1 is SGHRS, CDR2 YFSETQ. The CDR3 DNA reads TGCGCCAGCAGCTTGGGGGACAGGTGGGCCGGAAAAGAGACCCAGTACTTC. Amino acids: CASSLGDRWAGKETQYF.

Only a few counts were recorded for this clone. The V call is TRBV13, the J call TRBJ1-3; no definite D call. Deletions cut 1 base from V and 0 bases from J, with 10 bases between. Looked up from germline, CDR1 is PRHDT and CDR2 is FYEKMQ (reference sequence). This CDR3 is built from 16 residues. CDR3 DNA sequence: TGTGCCAGCAGCTTAGCTCCCCGGAGCTCTGGAAACACCATATATTTT. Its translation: CASSLAPRSSGNTIYF.